This entry lists 20 T cell receptor beta chains sequenced from one sample in a study of technical replicates of blood from several donors. Method: immunoSEQ multiplex PCR; TCRdb's copy keeps in-frame clones and lacks some. The table shows 60,000 to 65,000 clones, with more than 85% occurring only once. Sequenced sample: PBMCs. These receptors were collected from a human donor in good health. Some clones in this sample may be carry-over from other donors' samples.

The chain couples TRBV7-2 to TRBJ2-5, with 9 bases lining up with TRBD2. Germline V CDR1 and CDR2: SGHTA, FQGNSA. Germline trimming cut 5 bases from V and 4 bases from J; bases unmatched to any gene: 11. The CDR3 is made up of 16 amino acids. Here the CDR3 reads CASSIQSLAGRETQYF. The CDR3 coding sequence is TGTGCCAGCAGCATACAGTCGCTAGCGGGAAGAGAGACCCAGTACTTC.

This chain links TRBV7-2 with TRBJ2-5; possibly TRBD2 for D (7 bases). From germline, CDR1 is SGHTA and CDR2 FQGNSA. V was shortened by 1 base and J by 5 bases, with 14 bases between the two germline ends. The CDR3 is 15 amino acids. The CDR3 coding sequence is TGTGCCAGCAGCTTAGGCAGGGGAGGGGTGGAGACCCAGTACTTC. The encoded protein is CASSLGRGGVETQYF.

The V and J genes are TRBV7-2 and TRBJ2-3; tentatively, D is TRBD1 (6 bases). Germline V lookup: CDR1 SGHTA, CDR2 FQGNSA. The CDR3 is 13 residues long. V lost 8 bases and J 0 bases, leaving 9 bases between the germline ends. The CDR3 spells CASGGASTDTQYF. CDR3 coding DNA: TGTGCCAGCGGGGGCGCTAGCACAGATACGCAGTATTTT.

V usage is TRBV19 and J usage is TRBJ2-7; no reliable D call. The CDR3 consists of 15 residues. Germline values: CDR1 LNHDA, CDR2 SQIVND (reference sequence). V lost 0 bases and J lost 3, with 12 bases in between. CDR3 nucleotides: TGTGCCAGTAGTATAGAAGGTAACAGATACTACGAGCAGTACTTC. It specifies CASSIEGNRYYEQYF.

This clone was counted a single time. The chain carries TRBV4-2 and TRBJ1-1; possible D gene TRBD1, 5 bases. The germline V gene encodes CDR1 LGHNA and CDR2 YNFKEQ. V was clipped by 0 bases and J by 0 bases, with 8 bases between them. The CDR3 has 15 residues. The CDR3 here is CASSQEPGVNTEAFF. The CDR3 DNA is TGTGCCAGCAGCCAAGAACCGGGGGTGAACACTGAAGCTTTCTTT.

The chain recombines TRBV4-2 with TRBJ2-4; no clear D gene. CDR1 is LGHNA and CDR2 is YNFKEQ in the germline V gene. Trimming took off 2 bases at V and 0 bases at J, with 8 bases between the two ends. The CDR3 covers 15 residues. CDR3 sequence (DNA): TGTGCCAGCAGCCAACAAAGACTAGCCAAAAACATTCAGTACTTC. Amino acid sequence: CASSQQRLAKNIQYF.

J is TRBJ1-2 and V is TRBV4-3, with 7 nucleotides matching TRBD1. Germline V gene sequence: CDR1 LGHNA, CDR2 YSLEER. Trimming took 0 bases from V and 8 from J; bases not matched to a gene: 9. CDR3 length: 15 amino acids. Here the CDR3 reads CASSQEITGVGGYTF. CDR3 nucleotides: TGCGCCAGCAGCCAAGAAATTACAGGGGTCGGCGGCTACACCTTC.

The rearrangement links TRBV7-3 to TRBJ2-7; D uncertain. There are 17 residues in the CDR3. The V gene's germline CDR1 is SGHTA and CDR2 FQGTGA. Trimming cost V 1 base and J 0 bases, with 16 bases left between them. DNA for the CDR3: TGTGCCAGCAGCTTAATCTTTGGCAAAGTAAGCTCCTACGAGCAGTACTTC. Translation gives CASSLIFGKVSSYEQYF.

CDR3 region: CASSFSGIGNEQYF. The CDR3 DNA reads TGTGCCAGCAGCTTTTCAGGGATTGGGAACGAGCAGTACTTC. The V gene is TRBV7-9, the J gene TRBJ2-7; maybe TRBD1 (5 bases). Trimming cost V 3 bases and J 5 bases, with 14 bases left between them. This CDR3 has 14 amino acids. Germline lookup yields CDR1 SEHNR and CDR2 FQNEAQ (reference sequence).

The rearrangement uses TRBV28 and TRBJ1-5; weak D call: TRBD1 (6 bases). Trimming took 6 bases from V and 1 from J, leaving 13 bases between them. The CDR3 totals 15 residues. Germline V CDR1 and CDR2: MDHEN, SYDVKM. The CDR3 sequence: CASRTQGVSNQPQHF. CDR3 nucleotide sequence: TGTGCCAGCAGGACACAGGGTGTAAGCAATCAGCCCCAGCATTTT.

The chain uses TRBV5-8 and TRBJ1-3; 8 bases align to TRBD1. With V trimmed by 7 bases and J by 2 bases, 8 bases remained unmatched. This CDR3 comprises 15 residues. CDR1 SGHTS and CDR2 YDEGEE come from the germline V gene. The DNA for the CDR3 is TGTGCCAGCTCCATCGGACAGGGTGCTGGAAACACCATATATTTT. Amino acid sequence: CASSIGQGAGNTIYF.

The chain links TRBV7-3 to TRBJ2-1, with 13 bases matching TRBD2. The V and J ends lost 0 bases and 8 bases, in that order; junction bases with no gene match: 7. The germline CDR1 and CDR2 sequences are SGHTA and FQGTGA. This CDR3 comprises 17 residues. In DNA, the CDR3 is TGTGCCAGCAGCTTAACACTAGCGGGGGGGCCCGGGCATGAGCAGTTCTTC. Translated, it gives CASSLTLAGGPGHEQFF.

This chain links TRBV7-8 with TRBJ1-5; D gene ambiguous. Trimming took 5 bases from V and 0 from J, leaving 20 bases between them. Germline V CDR1 and CDR2: SGHVS, FQNEAQ. The CDR3 is made up of 18 amino acids. CDR3 protein: CASSARLPSGYSNQPQHF. CDR3 DNA sequence: TGTGCCAGCAGCGCCCGGCTACCAAGCGGATATAGCAATCAGCCCCAGCATTTT.

This clone was found once. This chain connects TRBV7-7 to TRBJ2-1, with D possibly TRBD2 on 6 matching bases. Germline CDR1 reads SSHAT; CDR2 reads FNYEAQ (reference sequence). The CDR3 length is 15 residues. Trimming cost V 5 bases and J 3 bases, with 14 bases left between them. This CDR3 is CASSEGAGRYNEQFF. Here the CDR3 DNA reads TGTGCCAGCAGCGAGGGCGCGGGGCGCTACAATGAGCAGTTCTTC.

In its sample, this clone ranks as medium-sized. V gene TRBV4-3 combines with J gene TRBJ1-5, with TRBD1 matching over 12 bases. CDR1 is LGHNA, CDR2 YSLEER, per germline. The CDR3 totals 16 residues. After removal of 3 bases from V and 8 bases from J, the junction contained 8 bases not matched to a gene. The CDR3 region is CASSQGTGGVGKPQHF. Written as DNA, the CDR3 is TGCGCCAGCAGCCAGGGGACAGGGGGCGTCGGTAAGCCCCAGCATTTT.

This chain links TRBV5-6 with TRBJ1-2; D gene ambiguous. Germline CDR1 reads SGHDT; CDR2 reads YYEEEE. This CDR3 is 16 amino acids long. V was shortened by 1 base and J by 4 bases, with 17 bases between the two germline ends. CDR3 amino acids: CASSLFPPGGSYGYTF. Written as DNA, the CDR3 is TGTGCCAGCAGCTTGTTTCCGCCGGGAGGGAGCTATGGCTACACCTTC.

This clone was detected a few times. The V and J genes are TRBV29-1 and TRBJ1-1; 8 bases align to TRBD1. V lost 7 bases, J lost 11 bases, and 9 bases stayed unmatched. Germline lookup yields CDR1 SQVTM and CDR2 ANQGSEA. CDR3 size: 11 residues. In DNA, the CDR3 is TGCAGCGCCTCGAGGGGGACAGGTGCTTTCTTT. Protein product: CSASRGTGAFF. The full variable domain, completed using reference TRBV29-1 and TRBJ1-1, is SAVISQKPSRDICQRGTSLTIQCQVDSQVTMMFWYRQQPGQSLTLIATANQGSEATYESGFVIDKFPISRPNLTFSTLTVSNMSPEDSSIYLCSASRGTGAFFGQGTRLTVV.

The chain is built from TRBV11-2 and TRBJ2-5; TRBD2 matches 9 bases. CDR1 SGHAT and CDR2 FQNNGV come from the germline V gene. The CDR3 is made up of 16 amino acids. With 1 base clipped from V and 7 bases from J, the junction kept 10 bases outside the gene matches. The CDR3 region has the DNA TGTGCCAGCAGCTTAGCAGCAGCGGGGGGTCAGGGGACCCAGTACTTC. It is translated as CASSLAAAGGQGTQYF. Full variable domain (rest looked up from reference TRBV11-2 and TRBJ2-5): EAGVAQSPRYKIIEKRQSVAFWCNPISGHATLYWYQQILGQGPKLLIQFQNNGVVDDSQLPKDRFSAERLKGVDSTLKIQPAKLEDSAVYLCASSLAAAGGQGTQYFGPGTRLLVL.

V gene TRBV9 combines with J gene TRBJ2-5; 9 bases are a match to TRBD2. CDR1 and CDR2 from the germline V gene are SGDLS and YYNGEE. The CDR3 is made up of 15 amino acids. Trimming took 4 bases from V and 1 from J; bases not matched to a gene: 5. This CDR3 reads CASSTAGGPQETQYF. CDR3 nucleotide sequence: TGTGCCAGCAGCACCGCGGGGGGGCCCCAAGAGACCCAGTACTTC.

V and J are TRBV5-1 and TRBJ2-1; 10 bases are shared with TRBD1. The CDR3 has 14 amino acids. Germline V lookup: CDR1 SGHRS, CDR2 YFSETQ. Trimming at V came to 3 bases and at J to 6 bases, leaving 3 bases not matched to a gene. CDR3 in DNA: TGCGCCAGCAGCTCCGGGACAGGGGTCAATGAGCAGTTCTTC. This encodes CASSSGTGVNEQFF. The entire variable domain, with the rest obtained from reference TRBV5-1 and TRBJ2-1, is as follows: KAGVTQTPRYLIKTRGQQVTLSCSPISGHRSVSWYQQTPGQGLQFLFEYFSETQRNKGNFPGRFSGRQFSNSRSEMNVSTLELGDSALYLCASSSGTGVNEQFFGPGTRLTVL.